What follows describes a single T cell receptor beta chain. Antigen specificity is unknown. It was with 60 Vbeta and 13 Jbeta primers that the PCR ran. Per the original methods: An analysis that came later counted some 81 million unique TCR beta chains, around 12 million shared. Clones were sequenced by immunoSEQ multiplex PCR, and TCRdb holds only the in-frame ones, with some missing. V and J calls and clone size are those listed in that table; D and trimming were worked out from the DNA. The sample includes tens of thousands of clones, approximately 7.1% seen only once; the top ten take about 2.3%. Per germline, CDR1 GTSNPN and CDR2 SVGIG (reference sequence). Trimming removed 4 bases at V and 5 bases at J, with 9 bases between. This CDR3 contains 12 residues. This entry belongs to a study of cytomegalovirus exposure and HLA in healthy donors. Study results and limitations: The study labeled roughly 160 TCR beta chains cytomegalovirus-associated. Reported results showed that the classifier diagnosed cytomegalovirus status with high specificity and sensitivity.

This chain links TRBV30 with TRBJ1-5; possible D gene TRBD1, 5 bases. The receptor's source is a man aged 45 to 65 in good health and CMV-seronegative. Specimen: PBMCs. CDR3 coding DNA: TGTGCCTGGAATCGGGGGGATCAGCCCCAGCATTTT. It specifies CAWNRGDQPQHF.